One and the same sample provided the 14 T cell receptor beta chains below, sequenced in a study of cytomegalovirus exposure and HLA in healthy donors. Data came from immunoSEQ multiplex PCR; TCRdb stores just in-frame clones and leaves some out. The sample comprises about 71,000 clones, about 95% of which are singletons, and approximately 0.93% rests with the top ten. Sequenced input: PBMCs. These receptors were obtained from a young woman in good health and CMV-seronegative.

This clone has a handful of counts. The rearrangement joins TRBV10-1 to TRBJ2-7, with TRBD1 as a possible D gene (5 bases). The germline V and J ends were trimmed by 5 bases and 3 bases, with 11 bases remaining between them. There are 13 residues in the CDR3. CDR1 and CDR2 from the germline V gene are WNHNN and SYGVQD (reference sequence). CDR3 protein: CASSSQGGYEQYF. The CDR3 DNA sequence: TGCGCCAGCAGTTCGCAGGGCGGCTACGAGCAGTACTTC.

The chain uses TRBV6-5 and TRBJ1-2; D not certain. The CDR3 spans 13 residues. The germline gives CDR1 MNHEY, CDR2 SVGAGI. Trimming removed 4 bases from V and 8 bases from J, with 14 bases in between. The CDR3 loop reads CASSFPGGRGYTF. CDR3 DNA sequence: TGTGCCAGCAGTTTCCCCGGAGGGCGAGGCTACACCTTC.

J is TRBJ2-5 and V is TRBV30; 9 nucleotides align to TRBD1. Germline loops: CDR1 GTSNPN, CDR2 SVGIG (reference sequence). The CDR3 runs 15 residues. After removal of 4 bases from V and 5 bases from J, the junction contained 11 bases not matched to a gene. The CDR3 sequence: CAWNSGDRETETQYF. CDR3 DNA sequence: TGTGCCTGGAATTCTGGGGACAGGGAGACGGAGACCCAGTACTTC.

The chain has TRBV7-9 and TRBJ2-1, with a weak D call TRBD2 (6 bases). Trimming stripped 2 bases from V and 6 bases from J, with 11 bases between. Germline CDR1 is SEHNR and CDR2 is FQNEAQ (reference sequence). The CDR3 spans 14 residues. The CDR3 DNA sequence: TGTGCCAGCAGCTTACTAGCGTGGGGCAATGAGCAGTTCTTC. Protein sequence: CASSLLAWGNEQFF.

The chain has TRBV19 and TRBJ2-5, with D possibly being TRBD2 (6 bases). Germline lookup yields CDR1 LNHDA and CDR2 SQIVND (reference sequence). The germline V and J ends were trimmed by 6 bases and 5 bases, with 19 bases remaining between them. The CDR3 has 15 amino acids. The CDR3 loop is CASSPRRDWAETQYF. Here the CDR3 DNA reads TGTGCCAGTAGCCCGCGGCGGGATTGGGCGGAGACCCAGTACTTC.

The rearrangement joins TRBV7-3 to TRBJ2-1; 9 positions match TRBD2. The ends lost 0 bases at V and 6 bases at J; junction bases unmatched: 3. Germline V CDR1 and CDR2: SGHTA, FQGTGA. CDR3 length equals 15 residues. CDR3 sequence (DNA): TGTGCCAGCAGCTTAACCGCGGGAGGGCCCAATGAGCAGTTCTTC. This sequence encodes CASSLTAGGPNEQFF.

The rearrangement uses TRBV4-2 and TRBJ1-2, with TRBD1 matching 7 bases. After removal of 1 base from V and 3 bases from J, the junction contained 5 bases not matched to a gene. Looked up from germline, CDR1 is LGHNA and CDR2 is YNFKEQ. The CDR3 length is 15 residues. In nucleotides, the CDR3 is TGTGCCAGCAGCCAAGGGTTCGGGACAGACTATGGCTACACCTTC. Amino acid sequence: CASSQGFGTDYGYTF.

The V and J genes are TRBV9 and TRBJ1-3; 7 bases are shared with TRBD1. This CDR3 contains 15 residues. V lost 4 bases, J lost 0 bases, and 4 bases stayed unmatched. Germline V gene data show CDR1 as SGDLS and CDR2 as YYNGEE. CDR3 sequence: CASSRSGGSGNTIYF. CDR3 DNA sequence: TGTGCCAGCAGCCGATCAGGGGGCTCTGGAAACACCATATATTTT.

In this sample, this clone turned up a few times. V and J are TRBV15 and TRBJ1-6; no firm D call. The CDR3 length is 13 residues. V dropped 5 bases and J dropped 9 bases, with 11 bases sitting between them. Germline V CDR1 and CDR2: LNHNV, YYDKDF (reference sequence). The CDR3 bases are TGTGCCACCAGCTCGAAGCGGACTTCACCCCTCCACTTT. Protein product: CATSSKRTSPLHF. Filled out from reference TRBV15 and TRBJ1-6, the complete variable domain reads DAMVIQNPRYQVTQFGKPVTLSCSQTLNHNVMYWYQQKSSQAPKLLFHYYDKDFNNEADTPDNFQSRRPNTSFCFLDIRSPGLGDTAMYLCATSSKRTSPLHFGNGTRLTVT.

The chain has TRBV12-5 and TRBJ1-5; 7 bases align to TRBD1. The CDR3 has 14 residues. V shed 5 bases, J shed 2 bases, and the junction held 3 bases outside the gene matches. CDR1 and CDR2 from the germline V gene are LGHNT and FRNRAP. The CDR3 bases are TGTGCTAGTGGTGCGGGACAGCGCAATCAGCCCCAGCATTTT. Translated: CASGAGQRNQPQHF. Variable domain in full (rest from reference TRBV12-5 and TRBJ1-5): DARVTQTPRHKVTEMGQEVTMRCQPILGHNTVFWYRQTMMQGLELLAYFRNRAPLDDSGMPKDRFSAEMPDATLATLKIQPSEPRDSAVYFCASGAGQRNQPQHFGDGTRLSIL.

The rearrangement links TRBV11-3 to TRBJ2-1, with TRBD2 matching over 11 bases. The CDR3 is made up of 13 amino acids. Trimming took 8 bases from V and 7 from J; bases not matched to a gene: 4. Per the germline V gene, CDR1 is SGHNT and CDR2 is YENEEA. The CDR3 sequence is CASGTSGFNEQFF. The CDR3 DNA reads TGTGCCAGCGGGACTAGCGGATTTAATGAGCAGTTCTTC.

The chain has TRBV5-5 and TRBJ1-2; D not resolved. CDR1 and CDR2 from the germline V gene are SGHKS and YYEKEE (reference sequence). The CDR3 covers 14 residues. V was pared by 4 bases and J by 2 bases, with 12 bases between. The CDR3 coding sequence is TGTGCCAGCAGCCCCGCGGCGGGCAACTATGGCTACACCTTC. This encodes CASSPAAGNYGYTF.

The V gene is TRBV28, the J gene TRBJ2-5; no definite D call. Germline CDR1 and CDR2: MDHEN and SYDVKM. The V gene lost 4 bases and the J gene lost 5 bases, with 11 bases spanning the gap. This CDR3 has 13 residues. CDR3 region: CASSSVALETQYF. The CDR3 region has the DNA TGTGCCAGCAGTTCCGTAGCCTTGGAGACCCAGTACTTC.

The chain is built from TRBV27 and TRBJ1-2, with TRBD1 matching over 7 bases. This CDR3 has 15 residues. The J segment lost 2 bases and the V segment lost 5 bases, leaving 8 bases of the junction unmatched. Per the germline V gene, CDR1 is MNHEY and CDR2 is SMNVEV (reference sequence). In DNA form, the CDR3 reads TGTGCCAGCAGTCCCGGGACAGCAAACAACTATGGCTACACCTTC. Translating it yields CASSPGTANNYGYTF.